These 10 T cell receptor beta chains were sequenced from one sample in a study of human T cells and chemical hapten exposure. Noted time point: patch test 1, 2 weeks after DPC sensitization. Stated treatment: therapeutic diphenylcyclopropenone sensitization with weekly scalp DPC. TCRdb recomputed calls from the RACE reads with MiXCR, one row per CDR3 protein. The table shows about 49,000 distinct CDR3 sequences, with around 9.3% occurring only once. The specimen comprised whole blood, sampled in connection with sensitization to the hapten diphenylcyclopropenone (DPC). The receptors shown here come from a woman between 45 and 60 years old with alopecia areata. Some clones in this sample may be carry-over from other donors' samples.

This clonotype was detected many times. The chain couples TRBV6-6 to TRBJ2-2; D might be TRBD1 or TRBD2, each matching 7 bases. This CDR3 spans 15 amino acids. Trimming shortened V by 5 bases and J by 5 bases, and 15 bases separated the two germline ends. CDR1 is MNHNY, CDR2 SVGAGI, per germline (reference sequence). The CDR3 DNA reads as TGTGCCAGCAGTAACCGACAGGGAGGGACCGGGGAGCTGTTTTTT. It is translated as CASSNRQGGTGELFF.

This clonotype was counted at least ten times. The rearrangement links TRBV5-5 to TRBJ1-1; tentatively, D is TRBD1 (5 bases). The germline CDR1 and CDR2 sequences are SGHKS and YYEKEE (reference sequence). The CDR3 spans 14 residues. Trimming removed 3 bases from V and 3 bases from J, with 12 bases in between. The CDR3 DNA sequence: TGTGCCAGCAGCTCCGTGGGGCGCTACACTGAAGCTTTCTTT. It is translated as CASSSVGRYTEAFF.

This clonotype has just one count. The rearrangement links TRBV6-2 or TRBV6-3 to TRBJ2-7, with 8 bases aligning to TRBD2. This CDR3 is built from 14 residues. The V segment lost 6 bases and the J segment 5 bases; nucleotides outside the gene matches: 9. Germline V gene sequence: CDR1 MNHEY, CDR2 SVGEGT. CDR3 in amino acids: CASRSTSSGDEQYF. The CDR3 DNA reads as TGTGCCAGCAGGAGCACGAGTAGCGGGGACGAGCAGTACTTC.

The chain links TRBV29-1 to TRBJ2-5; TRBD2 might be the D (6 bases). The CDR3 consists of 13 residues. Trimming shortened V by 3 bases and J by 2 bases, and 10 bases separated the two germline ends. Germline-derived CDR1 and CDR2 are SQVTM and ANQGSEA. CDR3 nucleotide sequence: TGCAGCGTTGACTCGGGAGATCAAGAGACCCAGTACTTC. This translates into CSVDSGDQETQYF.

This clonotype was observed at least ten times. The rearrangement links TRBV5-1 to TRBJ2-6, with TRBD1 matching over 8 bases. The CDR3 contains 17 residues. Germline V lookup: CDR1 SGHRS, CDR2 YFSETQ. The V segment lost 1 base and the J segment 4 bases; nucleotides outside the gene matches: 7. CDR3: CASSLSGGAAGANVLTF. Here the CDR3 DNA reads TGCGCCAGCAGCTTGTCAGGGGGCGCTGCCGGGGCCAACGTCCTGACTTTC.

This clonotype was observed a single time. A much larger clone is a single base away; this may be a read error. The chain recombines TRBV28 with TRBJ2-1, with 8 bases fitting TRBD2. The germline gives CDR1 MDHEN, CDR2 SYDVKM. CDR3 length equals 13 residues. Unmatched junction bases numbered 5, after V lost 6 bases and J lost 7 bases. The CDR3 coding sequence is TGTGCCAGCAGCACAGCGGGAGTGAATGAGCAGTTCTTC. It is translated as CASSTAGVNEQFF. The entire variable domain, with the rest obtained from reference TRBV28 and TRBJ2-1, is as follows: DVKVTQSSRYLVKRTGEKVFLECVQDMDHENMFWYRQDPGLGLRLIYFSYDVKMKEKGDIPEGYSVSREKKERFSLILESASTNQTSMYLCASSTAGVNEQFFGPGTRLTVL.

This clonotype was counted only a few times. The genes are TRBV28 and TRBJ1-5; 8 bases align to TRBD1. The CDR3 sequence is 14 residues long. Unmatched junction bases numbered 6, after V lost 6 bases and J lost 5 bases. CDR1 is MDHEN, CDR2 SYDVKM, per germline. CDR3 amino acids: CASSPNRGYQPQHF. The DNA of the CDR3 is TGTGCCAGCAGCCCCAACAGGGGGTATCAGCCCCAGCATTTT.

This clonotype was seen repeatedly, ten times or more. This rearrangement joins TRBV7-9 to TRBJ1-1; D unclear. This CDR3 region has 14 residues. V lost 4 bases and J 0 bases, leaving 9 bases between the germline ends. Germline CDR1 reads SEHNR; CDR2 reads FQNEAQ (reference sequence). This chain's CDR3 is CASSWEGLNTEAFF. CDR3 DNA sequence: TGTGCCAGCAGCTGGGAGGGCTTGAACACTGAAGCTTTCTTT.

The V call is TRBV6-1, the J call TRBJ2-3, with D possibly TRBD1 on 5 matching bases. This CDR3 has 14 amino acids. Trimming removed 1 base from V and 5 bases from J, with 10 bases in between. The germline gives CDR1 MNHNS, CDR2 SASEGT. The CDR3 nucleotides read TGTGCCAGCAGTGAAGTTCAGGGTGAAGATACGCAGTATTTT. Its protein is CASSEVQGEDTQYF.

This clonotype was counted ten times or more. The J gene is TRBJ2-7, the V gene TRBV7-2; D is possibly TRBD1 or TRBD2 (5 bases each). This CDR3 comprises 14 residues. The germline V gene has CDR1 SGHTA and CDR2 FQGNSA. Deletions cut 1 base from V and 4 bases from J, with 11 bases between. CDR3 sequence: CASSLVTGGYEQYF. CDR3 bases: TGTGCCAGCAGCTTAGTCACAGGCGGGTACGAGCAGTACTTC.